Given below is one T cell receptor (beta chain) in context. The antigen is undetermined. This sample is part of a study of T cells in narcolepsy. Findings and limits, study-wide: Comparing one patient's CSF and blood CD4+ clonotypes highlighted HCRT- and TRIB2-specific autoreactive clonotypes.

Clones were sequenced by immunoSEQ multiplex PCR, and TCRdb holds only the in-frame ones, with some missing. This table holds approximately 30,000 clones, about 80% found once. V trimming: 3 bases; J trimming: 7 bases; junction bases outside the gene matches: 3. This CDR3 comprises 14 residues. Germline values: CDR1 SEHNR, CDR2 FQNEAQ (reference sequence). This sequence joins TRBV7-9 and TRBJ2-7, with TRBD2 identical over 13 bases. The sample consisted of CD45RA- memory CD4+ T cells from PBMCs. The sequence came from a human donor with narcolepsy. The DNA of the CDR3 is TGTGCCAGCAGCTTTAGACTAGCGGGAGGAGAGCAGTACTTC. It specifies CASSFRLAGGEQYF.